The 20 T cell receptor beta chains in this list originate from one sample, sequenced in a study of cytomegalovirus exposure and HLA in healthy donors. It was with 60 Vbeta and 13 Jbeta primers that the PCR ran. Method: immunoSEQ multiplex PCR; TCRdb's copy keeps in-frame clones and lacks some. The top ten hold 4.5% to 7% of the sample, which has about 92,000 clones, 80% to 90% seen once. The sample taken for sequencing was PBMCs. These receptors all stem from a woman aged 18-30 years in good health and CMV-seropositive.

To note about this clone: The germline gene is not matched at one end of the junction; a read error may be the cause. This rearrangement joins TRBV7-9 to TRBJ2-2; D uncertain. CDR3 size: 15 residues. Germline V gene sequence: CDR1 SEHNR, CDR2 FQNEAQ (reference sequence). In DNA form, the CDR3 reads TGTTCCAGCAGCTTAGGGCAGGTGAACACCGGGGAGCTGTTTTTT. Residues: CSSSLGQVNTGELFF.

The count of this clone is one. This chain uses TRBV2 with TRBJ1-1, with TRBD1 identical over 8 bases. The CDR3 extends over 13 amino acids. CDR1 and CDR2 (germline): SNHLY, FYNNEI. V was pared by 11 bases and J by 1 base, with 6 bases of the junction left unmatched. CDR3 in DNA: TGTGCCTGGTCGGACAGGGCGAACACTGAAGCTTTCTTT. This encodes CAWSDRANTEAFF.

The chain couples TRBV5-1 to TRBJ2-3, with TRBD2 matching over 13 bases. With V trimmed by 3 bases and J by 5 bases, 6 bases remained unmatched. Germline CDR1 reads SGHRS; CDR2 reads YFSETQ. This CDR3 spans 16 amino acids. The CDR3 reads CASSSGTSGVVDTQYF. Here the CDR3 DNA reads TGCGCCAGCAGCTCTGGGACTAGCGGGGTGGTAGATACGCAGTATTTT.

This clone was seen only a few times. The genes are TRBV28 and TRBJ1-5; tentative D call: TRBD1 (5 bases). The V gene's germline CDR1 is MDHEN and CDR2 SYDVKM. V was trimmed by 7 bases and J by 4 bases, leaving 20 bases between them. This CDR3 spans 16 amino acids. CDR3 in DNA: TGTGCCAGCATCCACGGAGCGGGGACTGGTAATCAGCCCCAGCATTTT. Translated, it gives CASIHGAGTGNQPQHF.

This clone has only one observation. This chain links TRBV7-2 with TRBJ1-1; D is unresolved. Germline V gene lookup returns CDR1 SGHTA and CDR2 FQGNSA. V was clipped by 2 bases and J by 4 bases, with 26 bases between them. The CDR3 runs to 19 residues. Written as DNA, the CDR3 is TGTGCCAGCAGCTTATTCCCCCCCGGCAGCTCCAGGTTGACCACTGAAGCTTTCTTT. The encoded protein is CASSLFPPGSSRLTTEAFF.

The V and J genes are TRBV6-5 and TRBJ1-5, with D perhaps TRBD1 (6 bases). Germline assignment: CDR1 MNHEY and CDR2 SVGAGI. The CDR3 is made up of 13 amino acids. V lost 5 bases and J 1 base, leaving 6 bases between the germline ends. CDR3 sequence reads: CASSGTSNQPQHF. DNA of the CDR3: TGTGCCAGCAGTGGGACAAGCAATCAGCCCCAGCATTTT.

This chain uses TRBV9 with TRBJ1-2; a weak D match, TRBD1 (5 bases). This CDR3 region has 13 residues. V was clipped by 4 bases and J by 2 bases, with 9 bases between them. Germline lookup yields CDR1 SGDLS and CDR2 YYNGEE. DNA of the CDR3: TGTGCCAGCAGCCCTCAGGGCAACTATGGCTACACCTTC. It specifies CASSPQGNYGYTF.

This chain joins TRBV27 and TRBJ2-7; the D is unclear. This CDR3 has 15 amino acids. The germline V gene encodes CDR1 MNHEY and CDR2 SMNVEV (reference sequence). Trimming shortened V by 2 bases and J by 3 bases, and 14 bases separated the two germline ends. In DNA form, the CDR3 reads TGTGCCAGCAGTTTAACCTCCGGTGCCATCTACGAGCAGTACTTC. The encoded protein is CASSLTSGAIYEQYF.

The CDR3 reads CAGKGLAHTTSVNEQFF. CDR3 in DNA: TGTGCTGGAAAAGGACTAGCGCATACGACATCTGTGAATGAGCAGTTCTTC. J is TRBJ2-1 and V is TRBV30, with 9 bases aligning to TRBD2. Germline assignment: CDR1 GTSNPN and CDR2 SVGIG (reference sequence). This CDR3 is built from 17 residues.

The chain links TRBV7-6 to TRBJ2-7; no definite D call. V was shortened by 5 bases and J by 0 bases, with 11 bases between the two germline ends. Germline assignment: CDR1 SGHVS and CDR2 FNYEAQ. The CDR3 contains 14 residues. The CDR3 coding sequence is TGTGCCAGCAGCCTCTCAGACACCTCCTACGAGCAGTACTTC. Encoded protein: CASSLSDTSYEQYF.

This chain joins TRBV6-1 and TRBJ1-3; 7 nucleotides line up with TRBD1. Per the germline V gene, CDR1 is MNHNS and CDR2 is SASEGT. Trimming at V came to 6 bases and at J to 4 bases, leaving 9 bases not matched to a gene. This CDR3 region has 15 residues. CDR3 bases: TGTGCCAGCAGCTCAACAGGGGACGGAGGAAACACCATATATTTT. Its translation is CASSSTGDGGNTIYF.

The chain links TRBV5-1 to TRBJ2-1; the match to TRBD2 covers 16 bases. The CDR3 is 19 residues long. Germline V gene sequence: CDR1 SGHRS, CDR2 YFSETQ. After removal of 0 bases from V and 3 bases from J, the junction contained 6 bases not matched to a gene. CDR3 nucleotide sequence: TGCGCCAGCAGCTTGGCGGGACTAGCGGGAGGGCCGGTCTACAATGAGCAGTTCTTC. Its translation: CASSLAGLAGGPVYNEQFF.

The chain links TRBV7-6 to TRBJ2-5, with 8 bases lining up with TRBD2. Trimming removed 1 base from V and 5 bases from J; junction bases left unmatched: 6. Germline CDR1 reads SGHVS; CDR2 reads FNYEAQ. This CDR3 is 15 amino acids long. As DNA, the CDR3 is TGTGCCAGCAGCTTAGTTAGCGGGGTGAGGGAGACCCAGTACTTC. Amino acid sequence: CASSLVSGVRETQYF.

In this sample, this clone turned up a few times. The chain recombines TRBV29-1 with TRBJ1-2; the D is unclear. Germline CDR1 and CDR2: SQVTM and ANQGSEA. Trimming took 6 bases from V and 7 from J, leaving 15 bases between them. CDR3 length equals 12 residues. This CDR3 reads CSVVLQYSGYTF. In nucleotides, the CDR3 is TGCAGCGTGGTCCTACAGTACAGTGGCTACACCTTC. Supplemented by reference TRBV29-1 and TRBJ1-2, the full variable domain reads SAVISQKPSRDICQRGTSLTIQCQVDSQVTMMFWYRQQPGQSLTLIATANQGSEATYESGFVIDKFPISRPNLTFSTLTVSNMSPEDSSIYLCSVVLQYSGYTFGSGTRLTVV.

The chain has TRBV19 and TRBJ2-7, with 13 bases fitting TRBD2. V shed 6 bases and J 5 bases; nucleotides not matched to a gene: 10. The CDR3 consists of 16 residues. Germline V CDR1 and CDR2: LNHDA, SQIVND (reference sequence). This CDR3 reads CASSPGLAGVGDEQYF. Here the CDR3 DNA reads TGTGCCAGTAGCCCCGGACTAGCGGGAGTAGGGGACGAGCAGTACTTC.

J is TRBJ2-7 and V is TRBV30; 10 bases are a match to TRBD1. V shed 3 bases, J shed 4 bases, and the junction held 3 bases outside the gene matches. The CDR3 runs 13 residues. Germline values: CDR1 GTSNPN, CDR2 SVGIG (reference sequence). This chain's CDR3 is CAWRDRGLYEQYF. The CDR3 DNA reads TGTGCCTGGAGGGACAGGGGGTTATACGAGCAGTACTTC.

This chain joins TRBV6-5 and TRBJ2-2, with D possibly matching TRBD1 (5 bases). V gave up 7 bases and J gave up 7 bases, with 16 bases separating them. The germline V gene encodes CDR1 MNHEY and CDR2 SVGAGI. There are 14 residues in the CDR3. Written as DNA, the CDR3 is TGTGCCAGCACAAGATCAGGGTTTGACGGGGAGCTGTTTTTT. This encodes CASTRSGFDGELFF.

This clone was counted once. This chain links TRBV4-1 with TRBJ2-7, with a tentative D call TRBD1 (5 bases). V lost 3 bases and J lost 5, with 11 bases in between. CDR3 length equals 13 residues. Germline V gene sequence: CDR1 MGHRA, CDR2 YSYEKL. The DNA for the CDR3 is TGCGCCAGCAGCCAGGGGCCAAGGCACGAGCAGTACTTC. Amino acid sequence: CASSQGPRHEQYF.

The rearrangement joins TRBV28 to TRBJ1-1; 7 bases are a match to TRBD1. Losses at the gene ends were 7 bases for V and 11 bases for J; bases not matched to a gene: 7. This CDR3 region has 11 residues. Germline CDR1 and CDR2: MDHEN and SYDVKM. The CDR3: CASTGRGLAFF. CDR3 sequence (DNA): TGTGCCAGCACGGGCAGGGGGTTGGCTTTCTTT. The full variable domain, in which reference TRBV28 and TRBJ1-1 provide the parts outside the CDR3, is DVKVTQSSRYLVKRTGEKVFLECVQDMDHENMFWYRQDPGLGLRLIYFSYDVKMKEKGDIPEGYSVSREKKERFSLILESASTNQTSMYLCASTGRGLAFFGQGTRLTVV.

The chain uses TRBV14 and TRBJ1-6, with D hard to call. Germline lookup yields CDR1 SGHDN and CDR2 FVKESK. Deletions cut 1 base from V and 14 bases from J, with 9 bases between. The CDR3 spans 12 residues. CDR3 coding DNA: TGTGCCAGCAGCCAAGGACTATACACCCTCCACTTT. Translation: CASSQGLYTLHF.